This T cell receptor beta chain was documented in a study of blood T cell repertoires in COVID-19. Study-level information: Acute and convalescent COVID-19 samples came from the United States, Italy and Spain. The cDNA or gDNA used as material had been derived from T cells, B-cell-depleted T cells, or PBMCs.

TCRdb keeps only in-frame clones here, not all; method: immunoSEQ multiplex PCR. This table has a few hundred thousand clones, nearly 90% appearing once. The V end was cut by 1 base, the J end by 5 bases, with 10 bases between. The CDR3 consists of 14 residues. Germline values: CDR1 SGHVS, CDR2 FQNEAQ. The sequence was collected from a man younger than 35 with active or convalescent COVID-19. The sample consisted of peripheral blood. The chain joins TRBV7-8 to TRBJ2-3; the D gene is possibly TRBD1 (5 bases). The CDR3 reads CASSLVGVGDTQYF. In nucleotides, the CDR3 is TGTGCCAGCAGCTTAGTAGGGGTGGGAGATACGCAGTATTTT.